This entry lists 21 T cell receptor beta chains sequenced from one sample in a study of blood T cell repertoires in COVID-19. The data were produced by immunoSEQ multiplex PCR, yet TCRdb's version contains in-frame clones alone and is incomplete. The sample carries roughly 260,000 clones, about 91% recorded once. Source material: peripheral blood. The receptors originated from a person in their late teens or twenties with COVID-19, enrolled during active disease.

The chain joins TRBV9 to TRBJ1-4, with D maybe TRBD1 (6 bases). Looked up from germline, CDR1 is SGDLS and CDR2 is YYNGEE. The CDR3 runs to 16 residues. V shed 4 bases and J shed 5 bases, with 18 bases lying between them. The CDR3 here is CASSPSPWDTNEKLFF. The CDR3 DNA follows: TGTGCCAGCAGCCCAAGCCCGTGGGACACCAATGAAAAACTGTTTTTT.

This rearrangement joins TRBV11-2 to TRBJ1-2; 7 bases align to TRBD1. CDR1 and CDR2 (germline): SGHAT, FQNNGV. The CDR3 is 15 residues long. V lost 5 bases to trimming and J lost 4 bases; unmatched junction nucleotides: 10. CDR3 protein: CASSMLPGTAYGYTF. CDR3 DNA: TGTGCCAGCAGCATGCTACCCGGGACAGCCTATGGCTACACCTTC.

The chain uses TRBV11-1 and TRBJ2-1, with 11 positions matching TRBD2. V lost 4 bases and J lost 2; bases outside the gene matches: 4. CDR3 length: 16 residues. Germline V lookup: CDR1 SGHAT, CDR2 FQDESV (reference sequence). This CDR3 reads CASSSTSGIAYNEQFF. DNA of the CDR3: TGTGCCAGCAGCTCGACTAGCGGGATAGCCTACAATGAGCAGTTCTTC.

This rearrangement joins TRBV4-1 to TRBJ2-7, with D tentatively TRBD2 (5 bases). The germline V gene has CDR1 MGHRA and CDR2 YSYEKL. The CDR3 contains 13 residues. Trimming cost V 3 bases and J 3 bases, with 9 bases left between them. The CDR3 protein is CASSQGRDYEQYF. The CDR3 DNA sequence: TGCGCCAGCAGCCAGGGCCGGGACTACGAGCAGTACTTC.

This chain connects TRBV29-1 to TRBJ2-7; TRBD1 aligns across 7 bases. The CDR3 runs 13 residues. The germline V gene encodes CDR1 SQVTM and CDR2 ANQGSEA. Trimming removed 1 base from V and 4 bases from J; junction bases left unmatched: 4. CDR3 amino acids: CSVEGPGGYEQYF. CDR3 sequence (DNA): TGCAGCGTTGAAGGCCCAGGGGGTTACGAGCAGTACTTC.

The chain employs TRBV5-6 and TRBJ2-7; a possible D gene is TRBD2 (6 bases). The V gene lost 7 bases and the J gene lost 0 bases, with 11 bases spanning the gap. The germline V gene has CDR1 SGHDT and CDR2 YYEEEE. There are 13 residues in the CDR3. This CDR3 reads CASGGGPSYEQYF. For the CDR3, the DNA is TGTGCCAGCGGGGGAGGCCCCTCCTACGAGCAGTACTTC.

The J gene is TRBJ2-7, the V gene TRBV5-1, with 9 bases that match TRBD1. V lost 0 bases and J lost 5; bases outside the gene matches: 3. The CDR3 extends over 14 amino acids. The germline gives CDR1 SGHRS, CDR2 YFSETQ. The CDR3 reads CASSLGTGVDEQYF. As DNA, the CDR3 is TGCGCCAGCAGCTTGGGGACAGGGGTAGACGAGCAGTACTTC.

The rearrangement uses TRBV11-2 and TRBJ2-2; TRBD2 might be the D (5 bases). V shed 2 bases and J shed 7 bases, with 14 bases lying between them. CDR1 and CDR2 from the germline V gene are SGHAT and FQNNGV. The CDR3 has 15 residues. In nucleotides, the CDR3 is TGTGCCAGCAGCTTAAACGAGGGAGTAGGCGGGGAGCTGTTTTTT. Its translation: CASSLNEGVGGELFF.

The chain recombines TRBV10-2 with TRBJ2-7; possible D gene TRBD2, 6 bases. Between the trimmed V and J ends, which lost 4 bases and 5 bases, there was a span of 15 bases. The length of the CDR3 is 14 residues. The germline gives CDR1 WSHSY, CDR2 SAAADI. As DNA, the CDR3 is TGCGCCAGCAGTGGTCAAGTGGGAGGCCACGAGCAGTACTTC. Translated: CASSGQVGGHEQYF.

The gene calls are TRBV7-8 and TRBJ2-7; 11 positions match TRBD2. The CDR3 totals 14 residues. Losses at the gene ends were 5 bases for V and 4 bases for J; bases not matched to a gene: 4. Germline assignment: CDR1 SGHVS and CDR2 FQNEAQ. CDR3 residues: CASSPSGRKYEQYF. The CDR3 region has the DNA TGTGCCAGCAGCCCTAGCGGGAGGAAGTACGAGCAGTACTTC. Drawing the rest from reference TRBV7-8 and TRBJ2-7, the complete variable domain is GAGVSQSPRYKVAKRGQDVALRCDPISGHVSLFWYQQALGQGPEFLTYFQNEAQLDKSGLPSDRFFAERPEGSVSTLKIQRTQQEDSAVYLCASSPSGRKYEQYFGPGTRLTVT.

The chain uses TRBV4-2 and TRBJ1-4; 11 bases are a match to TRBD1. V lost 1 base, J lost 6 bases, and 4 bases stayed unmatched. Germline CDR1 reads LGHNA; CDR2 reads YNFKEQ. The CDR3 length is 16 residues. Here the CDR3 reads CASSQGWGQGDEKLFF. The DNA of the CDR3 is TGTGCCAGCAGCCAAGGTTGGGGACAGGGGGATGAAAAACTGTTTTTT.

This chain joins TRBV4-1 and TRBJ2-1; no clear D gene. CDR3 length: 12 amino acids. The ends were cut back, 0 bases at V and 7 bases at J, with 4 bases in the middle. Germline V gives CDR1 MGHRA, CDR2 YSYEKL. The CDR3 here is CASSQEQNEQFF. The CDR3 DNA is TGCGCCAGCAGCCAAGAACAGAATGAGCAGTTCTTC.

The sample holds one count of this clone. V is TRBV11-2 and J is TRBJ1-5; D is undetermined. The CDR3 contains 15 residues. Germline V CDR1 and CDR2: SGHAT, FQNNGV. V shed 1 base and J shed 6 bases, with 13 bases lying between them. CDR3 amino acids: CASSLGGGGFQPQHF. CDR3 DNA: TGTGCCAGCAGCTTAGGGGGAGGAGGGTTTCAGCCCCAGCATTTT.

The chain couples TRBV2 to TRBJ1-1; TRBD1 agrees at 11 bases. J lost 3 bases, V lost 4 bases, and 1 base had no gene match. The CDR3 loop spans 14 amino acids. Per germline, CDR1 SNHLY and CDR2 FYNNEI. CDR3 protein: CASSGGQGDTEAFF. The CDR3 nucleotides read TGTGCCAGCAGTGGGGGACAGGGGGACACTGAAGCTTTCTTT.

V and J are TRBV29-1 and TRBJ1-2; the D gene is possibly TRBD1 (6 bases). Between the trimmed V and J ends, which lost 6 bases and 2 bases, there was a span of 16 bases. The CDR3 consists of 14 residues. The germline V gene encodes CDR1 SQVTM and CDR2 ANQGSEA. DNA of the CDR3: TGCAGCGTGAGAGAGACAGGCTCCAACTATGGCTACACCTTC. Its protein is CSVRETGSNYGYTF.

The chain combines TRBV4-2 with TRBJ1-6; tentatively, D is TRBD1 (5 bases). The CDR3 sequence is 14 residues long. CDR1 is LGHNA, CDR2 YNFKEQ, per germline. Trimming removed 3 bases from V and 9 bases from J, with 12 bases in between. The CDR3 here is CASSHSGGVSPLHF. The DNA for the CDR3 is TGTGCCAGCAGCCATTCGGGAGGGGTTTCACCCCTCCACTTT.

V gene TRBV13 combines with J gene TRBJ2-2; perhaps TRBD1 as D (6 bases). Germline-derived CDR1 and CDR2 are PRHDT and FYEKMQ (reference sequence). This CDR3 has 15 residues. V lost 3 bases and J 6 bases, leaving 14 bases between the germline ends. The CDR3 loop reads CASSFGTQWAGELFF. CDR3 nucleotides: TGTGCCAGCAGCTTCGGGACACAATGGGCCGGGGAGCTGTTTTTT.

The V call is TRBV4-3, the J call TRBJ2-1, with 7 bases identical to TRBD2. V shed 0 bases and J 6 bases; nucleotides not matched to a gene: 11. This CDR3 contains 17 residues. Per germline, CDR1 LGHNA and CDR2 YSLEER. As DNA, the CDR3 is TGCGCCAGCAGCCAAGATTTGGGCGGGAGTAATACCAATGAGCAGTTCTTC. The encoded protein is CASSQDLGGSNTNEQFF.

This clone has a single count. The chain uses TRBV27 and TRBJ1-5; D gene uncertain. V was clipped by 4 bases and J by 0 bases, with 4 bases between them. CDR1 is MNHEY, CDR2 SMNVEV, per germline (reference sequence). The CDR3 totals 13 residues. CDR3 protein: CASSSYSNQPQHF. The CDR3 DNA sequence: TGTGCCAGCAGTTCCTATAGCAATCAGCCCCAGCATTTT.

The chain employs TRBV28 and TRBJ2-7; no clear D. V lost 6 bases and J 0 bases, leaving 9 bases between the germline ends. This CDR3 region has 13 residues. Germline CDR1 MDHEN, CDR2 SYDVKM. The CDR3 region is CASRRSGSYEQYF. The DNA for the CDR3 is TGTGCCAGCAGACGGTCGGGCTCCTACGAGCAGTACTTC.

The chain links TRBV5-1 to TRBJ2-7; 8 bases are a match to TRBD2. Trimming took 4 bases from V and 5 from J; bases not matched to a gene: 5. The CDR3 spans 13 residues. CDR1 and CDR2 (germline): SGHRS, YFSETQ. CDR3 coding DNA: TGCGCCAGCAGCCCGGGGACTAGTAACGAGCAGTACTTC. As protein: CASSPGTSNEQYF.